A selection of T cell receptor beta chains follows, all from one sample in a study of Ad26.COV2.S vaccination and SARS-CoV-2 variants. Repertoires were generated with immunoSEQ multiplex PCR, while TCRdb's copy carries only in-frame clones and drops some. The data contain a few hundred thousand clones, 80% to 90% of them singletons. Sequenced here: peripheral blood, sampled in a trial of Ad26.COV2.S vaccine versus placebo. Receptor source: a person between 18 and 65 years old who received the Ad26.COV2.S COVID-19 vaccine or a placebo. Both conserved end residues are part of each CDR3.

V gene,CDR3 protein
TRBV7-2,CASSLVGLVGVNEQFF
TRBV4-1,CASSTDRGGSYGYTF
TRBV5-6,CASATAGTGGYEQYF
TRBV30,CAWSQTDRANTEAFF
TRBV4-1,CASSQESGYSNQPQHF
TRBV3-1/TRBV3-2,CASSQPTGAISGYTF
TRBV11-2,CASSFGLSGELFF
TRBV5-1,CASSPWDRDRVGDTQYF
TRBV7-6,CASSPLGAGEGNTGELFF
TRBV15,CATSRSGSGPQNTEAFF
TRBV18,CASSPPAGTSYEQYF
TRBV6-4,CASSEGTKNTGELFF
TRBV14,CASSRLGGGRGYEQYF
TRBV19,CASMGRRPEAFF
TRBV7-8,CASSRQNTYEQYF
TRBV5-1,CASSLGTSGDEQFF
TRBV7-8,CASSFRYSGANVLTF
TRBV19,CASRGRGLQGMNGYTF
TRBV25-1,CASSEVTRSFTDTQYF
TRBV20-1,CSASVWDGYEKLFF
TRBV19,CASNRPGNTEAFF
TRBV7-2,CASSTPVRDTANTGELFF
TRBV3-1/TRBV3-2,CASSLRMWLAGRTDTQYF
TRBV5-6,CASSLAEGYTF
TRBV28,CASSLFTGREGYTF